The rows below give T cell receptor beta chains drawn from one sample of a study of blood T cell repertoires in COVID-19. Measured with immunoSEQ multiplex PCR; TCRdb has only the in-frame clones, and not every one. The sample consists of some 140,000 clones, 87% of them appearing once. The sequenced sample was peripheral blood. The receptors come from a man in his fifties with active COVID-19. Both conserved end residues are trimmed from each CDR3. The order of the fields is CDR3 protein, D gene, V gene. The D gene is left open where the match is weak.

CDR3 protein: AWSPGQDGYT
D gene: TRBD1
V gene: TRBV30

CDR3 protein: ASSPQGLAGVGEQY
D gene: TRBD2
V gene: TRBV4-1

CDR3 protein: ASSQGGSAF
D gene: TRBD1
V gene: TRBV19

CDR3 protein: ASSLRAGRGNTIY
D gene: .
V gene: TRBV5-4

CDR3 protein: ASSRYTGSYGYT
D gene: .
V gene: TRBV19

CDR3 protein: ASSGGGLAHEQY
D gene: TRBD2
V gene: TRBV9

CDR3 protein: ASEGWDSEGHEQY
D gene: TRBD1
V gene: TRBV5-6

CDR3 protein: SASGGTGVVETQY
D gene: TRBD1
V gene: TRBV20-1

CDR3 protein: ASSLASPSGGSPLH
D gene: .
V gene: TRBV5-1

CDR3 protein: ASSPRRTSGGQETQY
D gene: TRBD2
V gene: TRBV5-1

CDR3 protein: ASSLNQGNNQPQH
D gene: .
V gene: TRBV28

CDR3 protein: ASSLERTSIQY
D gene: .
V gene: TRBV7-8

CDR3 protein: ASSVGQRGGTDTQY
D gene: TRBD2
V gene: TRBV9

CDR3 protein: ASSLASSSGNTIY
D gene: .
V gene: TRBV5-4

CDR3 protein: ATSRAGGGMRTYNSPLH
D gene: .
V gene: TRBV15

CDR3 protein: ASSSRDTQY
D gene: .
V gene: TRBV9

CDR3 protein: ASSLTRTGPSGRF
D gene: TRBD1
V gene: TRBV11-2

CDR3 protein: ASSLEPAGLRAF
D gene: .
V gene: TRBV11-2

CDR3 protein: ASSFRTSGEDTQY
D gene: TRBD2
V gene: TRBV11-1

CDR3 protein: ASSQTGERNQPQH
D gene: TRBD1
V gene: TRBV18

CDR3 protein: AWRKRDTQY
D gene: .
V gene: TRBV30

CDR3 protein: ASSLGQGYGYT
D gene: TRBD1
V gene: TRBV18

CDR3 protein: ASSHITGNTEAF
D gene: .
V gene: TRBV4-1

CDR3 protein: ASSPSYSGNTIY
D gene: .
V gene: TRBV5-1

CDR3 protein: ASSLDQAGGYT
D gene: .
V gene: TRBV5-1

CDR3 protein: ASSIRQGAYNEQF
D gene: TRBD1
V gene: TRBV19

CDR3 protein: ASSPGTSYGEQY
D gene: TRBD2
V gene: TRBV7-2

CDR3 protein: ASSPPGTGGDEQY
D gene: TRBD1
V gene: TRBV5-6

CDR3 protein: ASSPSRTGPNYGYT
D gene: TRBD1
V gene: TRBV11-1

CDR3 protein: SVGQADTQY
D gene: .
V gene: TRBV29-1

CDR3 protein: ASSPITGTGTYGYT
D gene: TRBD1
V gene: TRBV18